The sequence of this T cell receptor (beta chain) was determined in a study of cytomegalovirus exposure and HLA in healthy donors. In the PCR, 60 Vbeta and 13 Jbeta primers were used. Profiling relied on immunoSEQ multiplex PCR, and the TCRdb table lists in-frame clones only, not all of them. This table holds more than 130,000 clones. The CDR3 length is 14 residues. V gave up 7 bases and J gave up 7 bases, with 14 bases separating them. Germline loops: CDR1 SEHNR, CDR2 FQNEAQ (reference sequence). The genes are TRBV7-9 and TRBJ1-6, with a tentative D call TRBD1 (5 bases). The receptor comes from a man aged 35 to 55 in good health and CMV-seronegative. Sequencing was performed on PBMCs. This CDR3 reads CASNLDSSNSPLHF. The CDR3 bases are TGTGCCAGCAACCTCGACAGCTCCAATTCACCCCTCCACTTT.